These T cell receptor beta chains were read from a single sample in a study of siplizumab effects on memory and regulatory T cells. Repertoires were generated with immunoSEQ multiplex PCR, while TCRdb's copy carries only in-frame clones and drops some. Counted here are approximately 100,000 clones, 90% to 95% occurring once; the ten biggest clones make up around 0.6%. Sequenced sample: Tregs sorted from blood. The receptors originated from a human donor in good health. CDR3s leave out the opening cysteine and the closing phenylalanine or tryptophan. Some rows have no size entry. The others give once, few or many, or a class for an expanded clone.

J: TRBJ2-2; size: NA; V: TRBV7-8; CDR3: ASSAAGWTGELF
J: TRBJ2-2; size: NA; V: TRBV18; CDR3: ASSPQEYGELF
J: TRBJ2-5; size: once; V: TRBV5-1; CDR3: ASSLTGTETQY
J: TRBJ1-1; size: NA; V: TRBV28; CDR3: ASRTPGTREAF
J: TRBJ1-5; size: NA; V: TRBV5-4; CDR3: ASSLTGGPQH
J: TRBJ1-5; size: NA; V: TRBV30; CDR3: AWSTRPNQPQH
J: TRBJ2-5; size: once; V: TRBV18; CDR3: ASSQQETQY
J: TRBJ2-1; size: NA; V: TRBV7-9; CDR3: ASSPKGQGINEQF
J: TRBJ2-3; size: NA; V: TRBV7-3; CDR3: ASSLIGRTDTQY
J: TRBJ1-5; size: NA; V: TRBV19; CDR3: ASSIDGGPNQPQH